The 30 T cell receptor beta chains given below trace back to one sample, sequenced in a study of cytomegalovirus exposure and HLA in healthy donors. Assay used: immunoSEQ multiplex PCR; TCRdb lists only in-frame clones, some missing. The table lists some 260,000 clones, about 90% of them singletons. Sequenced input: PBMCs. Receptor source: a woman aged 25 to 45 in good health and CMV-seronegative.

The chain couples TRBV6-5 to TRBJ2-1, with a tentative D call TRBD2 (6 bases). This CDR3 is built from 13 residues. Germline V gene lookup returns CDR1 MNHEY and CDR2 SVGAGI. V dropped 0 bases and J dropped 14 bases, with 14 bases sitting between them. CDR3 in DNA: TGTGCCAGCAGTTACTCGACTAGTCGAGCAAAGTTCTTC. It specifies CASSYSTSRAKFF.

The chain couples TRBV5-6 to TRBJ2-7; 9 bases line up with TRBD1. Germline lookup yields CDR1 SGHDT and CDR2 YYEEEE. With 3 bases clipped from V and 1 base from J, the junction kept 2 bases outside the gene matches. The CDR3 spans 14 residues. CDR3 coding DNA: TGTGCCAGCAGCTCCGGGACAGGGTCCTACGAGCAGTACTTC. Amino acids: CASSSGTGSYEQYF.

The chain uses TRBV5-8 and TRBJ2-1; maybe TRBD1 (6 bases). Germline lookup yields CDR1 SGHTS and CDR2 YDEGEE. The CDR3 consists of 14 residues. V dropped 0 bases and J dropped 9 bases, with 13 bases sitting between them. The CDR3 DNA reads TGTGCCAGCAGCTTGGGGGCAGGGGCCACTGAGCAGTTCTTC. Translation: CASSLGAGATEQFF.

V usage is TRBV6-1 and J usage is TRBJ1-3; a possible D gene is TRBD1 (5 bases). The CDR3 has 15 amino acids. Germline values: CDR1 MNHNS, CDR2 SASEGT. Trimming removed 8 bases at V and 6 bases at J, with 20 bases between. CDR3 loop: CASLEGSTGKNTIYF. The CDR3 region has the DNA TGTGCCAGCTTGGAGGGGAGTACAGGAAAAAACACCATATATTTT.

The V call is TRBV4-1, the J call TRBJ2-7; D gene uncertain. Trimming left V 1 base short and J 0 bases short, with 7 bases between. CDR3 size: 14 residues. Per the germline V gene, CDR1 is MGHRA and CDR2 is YSYEKL. CDR3 loop: CASSQVAPSYEQYF. The CDR3 DNA is TGCGCCAGCAGCCAAGTGGCCCCCTCCTACGAGCAGTACTTC.

The genes are TRBV7-6 and TRBJ2-6; no definite D call. Germline V CDR1 and CDR2: SGHVS, FNYEAQ. The CDR3 has 14 residues. V was trimmed by 4 bases and J by 0 bases, leaving 4 bases between them. CDR3 protein: CASSSNSGANVLTF. For the CDR3, the DNA is TGTGCCAGCAGCTCAAACTCTGGGGCCAACGTCCTGACTTTC.

This clone was counted many times. The rearrangement links TRBV10-1 to TRBJ1-5; unclear D gene. The germline V gene encodes CDR1 WNHNN and CDR2 SYGVQD (reference sequence). The CDR3 is 15 amino acids. V lost 1 base and J lost 7, with 14 bases in between. CDR3 nucleotides: TGCGCCAGCAGTGAGTATTCGGGGTCAGAACAGCCCCAGCATTTT. It encodes CASSEYSGSEQPQHF.

V gene TRBV19 combines with J gene TRBJ2-7, with unresolved D. Between the trimmed V and J ends, which lost 5 bases and 4 bases, there was a span of 6 bases. CDR1 is LNHDA, CDR2 SQIVND, per germline (reference sequence). The CDR3 has 11 amino acids. As DNA, the CDR3 is TGTGCCAGTAGTTTTGGATACGAGCAGTACTTC. Protein: CASSFGYEQYF.

This rearrangement joins TRBV5-3 to TRBJ1-2, with 7 positions matching TRBD1. TRBV5-3 is noted as an ORF with a role that remains uncertain. With 4 bases clipped from V and 7 bases from J, the junction kept 10 bases outside the gene matches. The CDR3 extends over 14 amino acids. CDR3 sequence: CARSHRGRGSGYTF. The CDR3 DNA sequence: TGTGCCAGAAGCCACCGGGGCAGGGGGTCTGGCTACACCTTC.

This chain joins TRBV9 and TRBJ1-4; weak D call: TRBD1 (6 bases). The CDR3 has 15 residues. Germline V gene data show CDR1 as SGDLS and CDR2 as YYNGEE. Trimming shortened V by 0 bases and J by 6 bases, and 12 bases separated the two germline ends. This CDR3 reads CASSVGVGGYEKLFF. CDR3 coding DNA: TGTGCCAGCAGCGTAGGTGTAGGGGGTTATGAAAAACTGTTTTTT.

This chain uses TRBV6-4 with TRBJ2-3, with D tentatively TRBD1 (5 bases). Trimming cost V 9 bases and J 3 bases, with 13 bases left between them. Germline-derived CDR1 and CDR2 are MRHNA and SNTAGT. This CDR3 contains 13 residues. The CDR3 bases are TGTGCCAGTTCTAGGGGAACGACAGATACGCAGTATTTT. Residues: CASSRGTTDTQYF.

This chain uses TRBV5-1 with TRBJ1-1; 7 nucleotides match TRBD1. The CDR3 runs 14 residues. Germline CDR1 SGHRS, CDR2 YFSETQ. V shed 4 bases and J 5 bases; nucleotides not matched to a gene: 8. The CDR3 protein is CASSPLDRVTEAFF. In DNA form, the CDR3 reads TGCGCCAGCAGCCCACTAGACAGGGTGACTGAAGCTTTCTTT.

CDR3 in DNA: TGTGCCAGCAGCGACAGGGGGTGGGGCGGGGAGCTGTTTTTT. It codes for CASSDRGWGGELFF. V is TRBV9 and J is TRBJ2-2; 8 positions agree with TRBD1. Losses at the gene ends were 3 bases for V and 7 bases for J; bases not matched to a gene: 5. The V gene's germline CDR1 is SGDLS and CDR2 YYNGEE. The CDR3 sequence is 14 residues long.

The chain has TRBV2 and TRBJ2-1, with D unclear. V lost 4 bases to trimming and J lost 0 bases, with 7 bases between them. This CDR3 comprises 14 residues. Germline CDR1 SNHLY, CDR2 FYNNEI. This CDR3 reads CASSGRSSYNEQFF. The CDR3 region has the DNA TGTGCCAGCAGTGGCAGGAGCTCCTACAATGAGCAGTTCTTC.

A word on this clone: Other nucleotide sequences from this sample produce the same CDR3. The rearrangement joins TRBV5-1 to TRBJ2-7; the D gene is possibly TRBD2 (6 bases). This CDR3 spans 14 amino acids. CDR1 and CDR2 (germline): SGHRS, YFSETQ. V lost 0 bases and J 1 base, leaving 8 bases between the germline ends. In DNA form, the CDR3 reads TGCGCCAGCAGCTTGGGGGACTTGTCCTACGAGCAGTACTTC. Translating it yields CASSLGDLSYEQYF. Complete variable domain (other parts from reference TRBV5-1 and TRBJ2-7): KAGVTQTPRYLIKTRGQQVTLSCSPISGHRSVSWYQQTPGQGLQFLFEYFSETQRNKGNFPGRFSGRQFSNSRSEMNVSTLELGDSALYLCASSLGDLSYEQYFGPGTRLTVT.

The chain employs TRBV25-1 and TRBJ2-7, with D unresolved. Germline V gene lookup returns CDR1 MGHDK and CDR2 SYGVNS. V was shortened by 7 bases and J by 2 bases, with 12 bases between the two germline ends. This CDR3 spans 13 amino acids. The CDR3 loop is CASKDWVTYEQYF. CDR3 nucleotides: TGTGCCAGCAAGGATTGGGTTACCTACGAGCAGTACTTC.

A remark on this clone: The same CDR3 can be traced to other DNA sequences in this sample. J is TRBJ2-7 and V is TRBV5-1, with D maybe TRBD1 (5 bases). CDR3 size: 13 residues. Trimming took off 2 bases at V and 3 bases at J, with 9 bases between the two ends. Germline CDR1 is SGHRS and CDR2 is YFSETQ. CDR3: CASSLAGNYEQYF. CDR3 in DNA: TGCGCCAGCAGCTTAGCAGGGAACTACGAGCAGTACTTC.

This chain links TRBV7-9 with TRBJ1-2, with 7 bases aligning to TRBD1. This CDR3 is built from 15 residues. V dropped 0 bases and J dropped 3; count of bases not matched to a gene: 4. The germline V gene encodes CDR1 SEHNR and CDR2 FQNEAQ (reference sequence). CDR3 nucleotides: TGTGCCAGCAGCTTAGCGGGGCAGGGGGACTATGGCTACACCTTC. This encodes CASSLAGQGDYGYTF.

The chain employs TRBV11-3 and TRBJ1-1; 10 bases map to TRBD1. CDR3 length equals 15 residues. Germline CDR1 reads SGHNT; CDR2 reads YENEEA. The junction had 8 bases not matched to a gene; V was cut back by 5 bases and J by 5 bases. CDR3 coding DNA: TGTGCCAGCAGCCCAAGACAGGGGGCGGTAACTGAAGCTTTCTTT. Protein: CASSPRQGAVTEAFF.

The rearrangement joins TRBV9 to TRBJ2-5; TRBD2 matches at 7 bases. The CDR3 sequence is 14 residues long. The germline V gene encodes CDR1 SGDLS and CDR2 YYNGEE. With 6 bases clipped from V and 5 bases from J, the junction kept 10 bases outside the gene matches. CDR3 DNA: TGTGCCAGCACGTCTAGCGGAGGGGAGGAGACCCAGTACTTC. It codes for CASTSSGGEETQYF.

The genes are TRBV5-5 and TRBJ2-1, with D possibly being TRBD1 or TRBD2 (6 bases each). The ends were cut back, 2 bases at V and 5 bases at J, with 20 bases in the middle. This CDR3 is built from 17 residues. Germline V lookup: CDR1 SGHKS, CDR2 YYEKEE (reference sequence). In DNA form, the CDR3 reads TGTGCCAGCAGCTTCGCCGGGGGCGTAGATTGGAACAATGAGCAGTTCTTC. Protein product: CASSFAGGVDWNNEQFF.

This chain joins TRBV2 and TRBJ2-7; 7 bases map to TRBD1. J was trimmed by 3 bases and V by 2 bases; bases with no gene match: 10. The CDR3 extends over 16 amino acids. The germline gives CDR1 SNHLY, CDR2 FYNNEI. The CDR3 DNA sequence: TGTGCCAGCAGTGAATCTAGACAGGGAGAAGACTACGAGCAGTACTTC. It encodes CASSESRQGEDYEQYF.

The genes are TRBV28 and TRBJ1-1; D gene ambiguous. The CDR3 spans 14 residues. The germline gives CDR1 MDHEN, CDR2 SYDVKM. The V end was cut by 2 bases, the J end by 2 bases, with 9 bases between. The CDR3 region is CASSLIQTNTEAFF. CDR3 coding DNA: TGTGCCAGCAGTTTAATACAGACCAACACTGAAGCTTTCTTT.

The V and J genes are TRBV28 and TRBJ2-7, with 7 bases identical to TRBD1. The germline gives CDR1 MDHEN, CDR2 SYDVKM. The V gene end was trimmed by 5 bases and the J gene end by 3 bases; junction bases not matched to a gene: 10. There are 15 residues in the CDR3. The CDR3 spells CASSPDREVDYEQYF. As DNA, the CDR3 is TGTGCCAGCAGTCCCGACAGGGAAGTAGACTACGAGCAGTACTTC. Full variable domain (rest looked up from reference TRBV28 and TRBJ2-7): DVKVTQSSRYLVKRTGEKVFLECVQDMDHENMFWYRQDPGLGLRLIYFSYDVKMKEKGDIPEGYSVSREKKERFSLILESASTNQTSMYLCASSPDREVDYEQYFGPGTRLTVT.

This clone was seen a single time. The gene calls are TRBV28 and TRBJ1-5; 7 nucleotides line up with TRBD1. The ends lost 3 bases at V and 1 base at J; junction bases unmatched: 3. CDR3 length: 15 residues. Germline CDR1 reads MDHEN; CDR2 reads SYDVKM. The CDR3 sequence is CASSLTGSSNQPQHF. The CDR3 DNA reads as TGTGCCAGCAGTTTGACAGGGTCGAGCAATCAGCCCCAGCATTTT.

This clone was counted a single time. CDR3 sequence: CASSGSSYEQYF. The DNA for the CDR3 is TGCGCCAGCAGCGGGAGTTCGTACGAGCAGTACTTC. This chain connects TRBV5-1 to TRBJ2-7; maybe TRBD2 (5 bases). The CDR3 loop spans 12 amino acids. CDR1 is SGHRS and CDR2 is YFSETQ in the germline V gene. V lost 4 bases and J 4 bases, leaving 9 bases between the germline ends.

This chain connects TRBV30 to TRBJ1-1; a possible D gene is TRBD1 (5 bases). Germline lookup yields CDR1 GTSNPN and CDR2 SVGIG (reference sequence). With 1 base removed from V and 8 bases from J, the gap between germline ends came to 14 bases. CDR3 size: 13 residues. This CDR3 is CAWSGGGIREAFF. The CDR3 DNA reads as TGTGCCTGGAGTGGGGGGGGAATTAGAGAAGCTTTCTTT.

The chain recombines TRBV7-9 with TRBJ2-3; D may correspond to TRBD1 or TRBD2 (5 bases each). There are 14 residues in the CDR3. Germline CDR1 and CDR2: SEHNR and FQNEAQ (reference sequence). Trimming cost V 0 bases and J 3 bases, with 7 bases left between them. This CDR3 reads CASSLAGPTDTQYF. CDR3 nucleotide sequence: TGTGCCAGCAGCTTAGCGGGACCGACAGATACGCAGTATTTT.

The chain links TRBV7-9 to TRBJ2-5; tentatively, D is TRBD2 (5 bases). Germline CDR1 is SEHNR and CDR2 is FQNEAQ (reference sequence). The CDR3 extends over 13 amino acids. V was pared by 5 bases and J by 5 bases, with 12 bases between. Here the CDR3 DNA reads TGTGCCAGCAGCCGTCCTGGCGGGGAGACCCAGTACTTC. This gives the protein CASSRPGGETQYF.

The chain combines TRBV7-9 with TRBJ2-2; D may match TRBD1 or TRBD2 (5 bases each). This CDR3 contains 17 residues. Trimming left V 0 bases short and J 1 base short, with 12 bases between. Germline V CDR1 and CDR2: SEHNR, FQNEAQ (reference sequence). CDR3 bases: TGTGCCAGCAGCTTAGCGAGGGGCACTATGAACACCGGGGAGCTGTTTTTT. Translating it yields CASSLARGTMNTGELFF.